Listed below are T cell receptor beta chains from one sample, sequenced in a study of T-cell memory formation after mild COVID-19. TCRdb used MiXCR to reprocess the 5' RACE reads, holding one entry per CDR3 protein. This table holds 390,000 or so distinct CDR3 sequences, 16% found once. Sample: PBMCs or a T cell subset sorted from them (not recorded which). The receptor set was obtained from a man between 18 and 35 years old who had mild COVID-19 (a few samples of this study predate the infection). Cell type and time point are not known. The CDR3 runs from the conserved cysteine through the conserved F or W. The D gene is left open where the match is weak. Rows may omit the clone size; those that give it use once, few, many or a size class.

V	size	D	J	CDR3	DNA
TRBV20-1	NA	NA	TRBJ1-2	CSAREGGYTF	TGCAGTGCTAGGGAGGGGGGCTACACCTTC
TRBV14	few	NA	TRBJ1-1	CASGRGHTEAFF	TGTGCCAGTGGGCGGGGGCACACTGAAGCTTTCTTT
TRBV5-1	NA	NA	TRBJ1-1	CASSPNSMNTEAFF	TGCGCCAGCAGCCCTAACAGTATGAACACTGAAGCTTTCTTT
TRBV9	NA	TRBD1	TRBJ2-7	CASSLGTGGTYEQYF	TGTGCCAGCAGCTTGGGGACAGGGGGCACCTACGAGCAGTACTTC
TRBV28	NA	TRBD2	TRBJ2-3	CASTRGGNTDTQYF	TGTGCCAGCACCCGGGGGGGTAACACAGATACGCAGTATTTT
TRBV6-5	few	NA	TRBJ1-5	CASSPQGGSNQPQHF	TGTGCCAGCAGTCCCCAGGGTGGGAGCAATCAGCCCCAGCATTTT
TRBV7-2	NA	TRBD1	TRBJ2-2	CASSPDRRAGELFF	TGTGCCAGCAGCCCGGACAGGCGGGCCGGGGAGCTGTTTTTT
TRBV24-1	NA	TRBD1	TRBJ2-1	CATAGQGGYNEQFF	TGTGCCACCGCGGGACAGGGGGGCTACAATGAGCAGTTCTTC
TRBV20-1	NA	TRBD1	TRBJ2-6	CSAWTGAGANVLTF	TGCAGTGCCTGGACAGGGGCTGGGGCCAACGTCCTGACTTTC
TRBV5-1	few	TRBD2	TRBJ2-3	CASSFSGASTDTQYF	TGCGCCAGCAGCTTTAGCGGGGCTAGCACAGATACGCAGTATTTT
TRBV7-9	NA	NA	TRBJ2-3	CASSLRRGPTDTQYF	TGTGCCAGCAGCCTCCGGAGGGGGCCCACAGATACGCAGTATTTT
TRBV5-1	many	TRBD1	TRBJ2-2	CASSVWTGSSTGELFF	TGCGCCAGCAGCGTATGGACAGGGAGTTCCACCGGGGAGCTGTTTTTT
TRBV11-2	NA	TRBD1	TRBJ2-5	CASSPRDRGEETQYF	TGTGCCAGCAGCCCCCGGGACAGAGGGGAAGAGACCCAGTACTTC
TRBV7-9	few	NA	TRBJ2-1	CASSSDEQFF	TGTGCCAGCAGCTCGGATGAGCAGTTCTTC
TRBV12-3/TRBV12-4	NA	NA	TRBJ2-1	CASSLGWASYNEQFF	TGTGCCAGCAGTTTGGGCTGGGCCTCCTACAATGAGCAGTTCTTC
TRBV11-2	NA	NA	TRBJ1-1	CASSLVPARGRLKNTEAFF	TGTGCCAGCAGCTTAGTTCCCGCGCGGGGACGGTTAAAGAACACTGAAGCTTTCTTT
TRBV29-1	few	NA	TRBJ2-7	CSVELGTPHEQYF	TGCAGCGTTGAACTCGGGACACCCCACGAGCAGTACTTC
TRBV6-5	few	NA	TRBJ2-3	CASRTSGATQYF	TGTGCCAGCAGGACCTCAGGGGCAACGCAGTATTTT
TRBV6-6	many	NA	TRBJ2-6	CASSDGGTGANVLTF	TGTGCCAGCAGCGATGGGGGCACTGGGGCCAACGTCCTGACTTTC
TRBV20-1	NA	TRBD1	TRBJ2-1	CSARGDRGRFGEQFF	TGCAGTGCTAGGGGAGACAGGGGGCGGTTTGGTGAGCAGTTCTTC
TRBV12-3/TRBV12-4	NA	NA	TRBJ1-1	CANRSGATEAFF	TGTGCCAACCGTTCGGGGGCCACTGAAGCTTTCTTT
TRBV3-1	few	TRBD2	TRBJ2-3	CASSQLAGVDTQYF	TGTGCCAGCAGCCAACTAGCGGGGGTGGATACGCAGTATTTT
TRBV7-9	NA	NA	TRBJ1-4	CASTILDSVNEKLFF	TGTGCCAGCACCATTTTGGACAGTGTTAACGAAAAACTGTTTTTT
TRBV4-3	NA	NA	TRBJ1-2	CASSQDWLREFYYTF	TGCGCCAGCAGCCAAGATTGGCTCAGGGAGTTCTACTACACCTTC
TRBV5-1	few	TRBD1	TRBJ2-1	CASSQQGNYNEQFF	TGCGCCAGCAGTCAACAGGGGAACTACAATGAGCAGTTCTTC
TRBV5-1	few	NA	TRBJ2-2	CASSFRGPAPDTGELFF	TGCGCCAGCAGCTTCAGGGGCCCCGCACCTGACACCGGGGAGCTGTTTTTT
TRBV4-2	many	NA	TRBJ2-7	CASSPRGVGDEQYF	TGTGCCAGCAGCCCCAGGGGGGTGGGCGACGAGCAGTACTTC
TRBV5-1	NA	NA	TRBJ1-1	CASMRIRGLNTEAFF	TGCGCCAGCATGCGGATCAGGGGCCTGAACACTGAAGCTTTCTTT
TRBV11-2	NA	NA	TRBJ2-1	CASSLLGLTYNEQFF	TGTGCCAGCAGCTTACTAGGTTTGACCTACAATGAGCAGTTCTTC
TRBV4-1	NA	TRBD1	TRBJ1-5	CASSLRTGGSSNQPQHF	TGCGCCAGCAGCCTGAGGACAGGGGGCTCTAGCAATCAGCCCCAGCATTTT
TRBV6-2/TRBV6-3	NA	NA	TRBJ2-5	CASRTAGIQETQYF	TGTGCCAGCAGAACCGCGGGGATACAAGAGACCCAGTACTTC
TRBV4-1	few	NA	TRBJ2-2	CASSRQGNGTKNTGELFF	TGCGCCAGCAGCCGCCAAGGCAACGGGACAAAAAACACCGGGGAGCTGTTTTTT
TRBV20-1	few	NA	TRBJ1-1	CSASSPGLDTEAFF	TGCAGTGCCTCTTCGCCGGGGTTGGACACTGAAGCTTTCTTT
TRBV12-3/TRBV12-4	NA	NA	TRBJ2-1	CASSPSDQQFF	TGTGCCAGCAGTCCCTCGGACCAGCAGTTCTTC
TRBV7-3	NA	TRBD1	TRBJ2-5	CASSFGDRGETQYF	TGTGCCAGCAGCTTCGGAGACAGGGGAGAGACCCAGTACTTC
TRBV9	NA	TRBD2	TRBJ2-5	CASSTSGGAYQETQYF	TGTGCCAGCAGCACTAGCGGGGGAGCGTACCAAGAGACCCAGTACTTC
TRBV4-1	NA	NA	TRBJ2-2	CASSPFKNTGELFF	TGCGCCAGCAGCCCCTTTAAGAACACCGGGGAGCTGTTTTTT
TRBV7-2	NA	NA	TRBJ1-3	CASSLTSLGNTIYF	TGTGCCAGCAGCTTGACTTCGCTTGGAAACACCATATATTTT
TRBV6-1	NA	TRBD1	TRBJ2-1	CASSDDRGQDEQFF	TGTGCCAGCAGTGACGACAGGGGTCAGGATGAGCAGTTCTTC
TRBV12-3/TRBV12-4	many	NA	TRBJ1-1	CASSLFGMNTEAFF	TGTGCCAGCTCTCTCTTCGGGATGAACACTGAAGCTTTCTTT
TRBV5-1	many	NA	TRBJ2-7	CASSLAGGVYEQYF	TGCGCCAGCAGCTTGGCCGGTGGGGTCTACGAGCAGTACTTC
TRBV9	once	NA	TRBJ2-1	CASSVDRRTLNEQFF	TGTGCCAGCAGCGTAGACCGACGGACTCTCAATGAGCAGTTCTTC
TRBV9	NA	NA	TRBJ2-3	CASSVARDLTDTQYF	TGTGCCAGCAGCGTGGCCCGCGATCTCACAGATACGCAGTATTTT
TRBV5-4	few	NA	TRBJ2-7	CASSTQTGLGEQYF	TGTGCCAGCAGCACCCAAACCGGGCTCGGCGAGCAGTACTTC
TRBV18	few	NA	TRBJ1-2	CASSPRVGSNYGYTF	TGTGCCAGCTCACCACGAGTCGGATCTAACTATGGCTACACCTTC
TRBV15	NA	NA	TRBJ2-3	CATSSTITDTQYF	TGTGCCACCAGCAGTACTATCACAGATACGCAGTATTTT
TRBV18	NA	NA	TRBJ1-1	CASSPSYSGDTEAFF	TGTGCCAGCTCCCCGTCTTATTCTGGGGACACTGAAGCTTTCTTT
TRBV27	NA	NA	TRBJ2-2	CASGRFETGELFF	TGTGCCAGCGGACGTTTCGAAACCGGGGAGCTGTTTTTT
TRBV7-7	few	NA	TRBJ2-2	CASSPGLEGDTGELFF	TGTGCTAGCAGCCCCGGACTAGAGGGGGACACCGGGGAGCTGTTTTTT
TRBV9	many	TRBD2	TRBJ2-2	CASSVGGGNTGELFF	TGTGCCAGCAGCGTAGGCGGGGGGAACACCGGGGAGCTGTTTTTT
TRBV23-1	few	TRBD2	TRBJ2-5	CASSPLAGEQETQYF	TGCGCCAGCAGTCCGCTAGCGGGGGAACAAGAGACCCAGTACTTC
TRBV4-2	few	TRBD1	TRBJ1-4	CASSRDRGSATNEKLFF	TGTGCCAGCAGCAGGGACAGGGGGAGTGCAACTAATGAAAAACTGTTTTTT
TRBV24-1	few	NA	TRBJ1-2	CATSAASYGYTF	TGTGCCACCAGTGCGGCATCGTATGGCTACACCTTC
TRBV20-1	NA	NA	TRBJ2-3	CSARGTSSTDTQYF	TGCAGTGCTAGGGGGACATCTAGCACAGATACGCAGTATTTT
TRBV10-3	NA	TRBD2	TRBJ2-3	CAISLGGADTQYF	TGTGCCATCAGTTTGGGGGGGGCAGATACGCAGTATTTT
TRBV7-9	few	NA	TRBJ2-1	CASRNHADEQFF	TGTGCCAGCAGAAATCACGCGGATGAGCAGTTCTTC
TRBV6-5	NA	TRBD1	TRBJ1-2	CASSYSTGRGGYTF	TGTGCCAGCAGTTACTCGACAGGGCGGGGTGGCTACACCTTC